The rows below give T cell receptor beta chains drawn from one sample of a study of PD-1 blockade in classical Hodgkin lymphoma. The method was immunoSEQ multiplex PCR; TCRdb's version includes in-frame clones alone and lacks a portion of them. The sample has about 7,900 clones; 75% to 85% are singletons. Sequencing was performed on peripheral blood mononuclear cells (PBMCs), taken before the fourth cycle of nivolumab. The receptor set was obtained from a human donor with classical Hodgkin lymphoma. Both conserved end residues are part of each CDR3. A D gene is named only where the DNA matches it firmly. Where a row states a size, it is once, few, many or the class of an expanded clone; other rows omit it.

size	V	D	J	DNA	CDR3
-	TRBV10-1	-	TRBJ2-3	TGCGCCAGTGGGGGGACCCTTGGCACAGATACGCAGTATTTT	CASGGTLGTDTQYF
-	TRBV15	-	TRBJ2-2	TGTGCCACCAGCAGGGACCAAACCGGGGAGCTGTTTTTT	CATSRDQTGELFF
-	TRBV5-1	-	TRBJ2-3	TGCGCCAGCAGCTTGGCCGGGGAAGATACGCAGTATTTT	CASSLAGEDTQYF
-	TRBV30	-	TRBJ1-4	TGTGCCTGGATTCCTCAGGGTACAACTAAAGAAAAACTGTTTTTT	CAWIPQGTTKEKLFF
-	TRBV6-1	TRBD1	TRBJ1-4	TGTGCCAGCAGTGAAGGGGCCTTTCGGAGGACAGGGGGTGAAAAACTGTTTTTT	CASSEGAFRRTGGEKLFF
-	TRBV27	-	TRBJ2-5	TGTGCCAGCAGCCATCCCCCTCAAGAGACCCAGTACTTC	CASSHPPQETQYF
-	TRBV5-1	TRBD2	TRBJ2-5	TGCGCCAGCAGCTTGCTAGCGGGAGGCATGTACCAAGAGACCCAGTACTTC	CASSLLAGGMYQETQYF
-	TRBV18	TRBD1	TRBJ1-4	TGTGCCAGCTCACCCCGGACAGGGGGCGTCGAAAAACTGTTTTTT	CASSPRTGGVEKLFF
few	TRBV5-1	-	TRBJ1-1	TGCGCCAGCAGCCCTTCCCAGGGGAACACTGAAGCTTTCTTT	CASSPSQGNTEAFF
-	TRBV12-5	-	TRBJ2-1	TGTGCTAGTGGTTTGGACCCCGGAGGGCTCCCCTACAATGAGCAGTTCTTC	CASGLDPGGLPYNEQFF
-	TRBV19	TRBD1	TRBJ1-6	TGTGCCAGTAGCGCAGGGGGCCTAGCGAATTCACCCCTCCACTTT	CASSAGGLANSPLHF
-	TRBV29-1	-	TRBJ2-3	TGCAGCGTTGTTCCGGACTCGCGGGGTACGCAGTATTTT	CSVVPDSRGTQYF
-	TRBV15	-	TRBJ1-5	TGTGCCACCAGCAGAGATAGGATGGGGCAGGGTCAGCCCCAGCATTTT	CATSRDRMGQGQPQHF
-	TRBV5-4	TRBD2	TRBJ2-5	TGTGCCAGCAGCTTGGCAGCGGGAGTCGGGGGGACCCAGTACTTC	CASSLAAGVGGTQYF
few	TRBV11-1	TRBD2	TRBJ2-7	TGTGCCAGCAGCTTAGTTCGCCTAGCGGGAGATTACGAGCAGTACTTC	CASSLVRLAGDYEQYF
-	TRBV28	-	TRBJ2-7	TGTGCCAGCAGTTTAACCACAGGGCCCTACGAGCAGTACTTC	CASSLTTGPYEQYF
-	TRBV28	TRBD2	TRBJ2-3	TGTGCCAGCAACCCCGGAACTAGCGGAGGCACAGATACGCAGTATTTT	CASNPGTSGGTDTQYF